This TCR beta chain was captured in a study of regulatory T cells in long-lasting Graves disease. The germline V gene has CDR1 SGHDN and CDR2 FVKESK. The CDR3 runs to 14 residues. The time point: persistent/refractory GD, antithyroid drugs over 5 years with positive TRAb. From RNA extracted from PBMCs, the TCR library was made. Building of the TCR beta libraries involved iRepertoire HTBI primers and Arm-PCR of CDR3 regions. TCRdb recomputed calls from the multiplex PCR reads with MiXCR, one row per CDR3 protein. The sample comprises fewer than 450,000 distinct CDR3 sequences, 20% of which are singletons, and 20% rests with the top ten.

The J gene is TRBJ2-4, the V gene TRBV14; D remains ambiguous. The J call may be in error: the DNA end matches TRBJ2-1 better. This clonotype originated in a female donor with Graves disease. The sequencing here drew on peripheral blood mononuclear cells (PBMCs), taken when the disease was refractory, from a patient treated with antithyroid drugs. The CDR3 here is CASSQVGGHNEQFF. DNA of the CDR3: TGTGCCAGCAGCCAAGTCGGCGGCCACAATGAGCAGTTCTTC.